The 4 T cell receptor beta chains reported below all come from one sample, sequenced in a study of cytomegalovirus exposure and HLA in healthy donors. Amplification used 60 Vbeta primers and 13 Jbeta primers. Only in-frame clones appear in the TCRdb table, and some are missing; sequencing was by immunoSEQ multiplex PCR. The top ten clones hold around 3.1% of a sample with approximately 170,000 clones, 60% to 85% of them seen once. The sequenced material came from PBMCs. These receptors were taken from a female donor in good health and CMV-seronegative.

The chain carries TRBV25-1 and TRBJ1-1; D gene ambiguous. This CDR3 is 16 amino acids long. Per the germline V gene, CDR1 is MGHDK and CDR2 is SYGVNS. Trimming pared 9 bases from V and 2 bases from J, leaving 22 bases between. This chain's CDR3 is CASPRPSKAGNTEAFF. The CDR3 region has the DNA TGTGCCAGTCCCAGGCCCTCAAAGGCAGGAAACACTGAAGCTTTCTTT.

CDR3 in amino acids: CASSLASGRGFYEQYF. CDR3 nucleotide sequence: TGTGCCAGCAGCTTGGCTTCGGGGAGAGGGTTTTACGAGCAGTACTTC. This chain links TRBV5-6 with TRBJ2-7; D might be TRBD2 (5 bases). Germline-derived CDR1 and CDR2 are SGHDT and YYEEEE. The CDR3 covers 16 residues. Trimming left V 0 bases short and J 4 bases short, with 17 bases between.

The V call is TRBV19, the J call TRBJ2-1, with 8 nucleotides matching TRBD1. The CDR3 extends over 14 amino acids. V gave up 5 bases and J gave up 7 bases; unmatched junction bases: 7. The V gene's germline CDR1 is LNHDA and CDR2 SQIVND (reference sequence). The CDR3 DNA is TGTGCCAGTAGTCCGCAGGACAGGGTGAATGAGCAGTTCTTC. As protein: CASSPQDRVNEQFF. The full variable domain, completed using reference TRBV19 and TRBJ2-1, is DGGITQSPKYLFRKEGQNVTLSCEQNLNHDAMYWYRQDPGQGLRLIYYSQIVNDFQKGDIAEGYSVSREKKESFPLTVTSAQKNPTAFYLCASSPQDRVNEQFFGPGTRLTVL.

The CDR3 nucleotides read TGTGCCAGCAGTACCCACAGGGGAGTGGAACAAAAACTGTTTTTT. As protein: CASSTHRGVEQKLFF. This chain uses TRBV28 with TRBJ1-4; 7 bases map to TRBD1. The germline CDR1 and CDR2 sequences are MDHEN and SYDVKM. The CDR3 has 15 residues. V dropped 5 bases and J dropped 9; count of bases not matched to a gene: 12.